The sequence of this T cell receptor beta chain was determined in a study of CD8 T cells in ankylosing spondylitis (TCRdb year 2017). Looking at the study overall: The study set out to find disease-linked TCR variants by profiling T cell receptor beta repertoires in ankylosing spondylitis patients and healthy donors. The full study cohort was made up of about 25 ankylosing spondylitis patients and 108 healthy donors. Peripheral blood was sampled, and synovial fluid was additionally collected from ankylosing spondylitis patients.

This clonotype appeared many times. Which antigen it targets is not known. Base qualities are missing; no much larger clone stands one base away. General findings and caveats noted by the study authors: The disease-linked clones were reported to be significantly enriched in matched synovial fluid samples from ankylosing spondylitis patients. In peripheral blood, the disease-linked clones were found at relatively low frequencies and had a CD8+ phenotype. Some motif variants had previously been reported in the synovial fluid and blood of reactive arthritis patients, which suggests shared mechanisms of disease initiation. Blood from ankylosing spondylitis patients appeared to be characterized by a TCR beta motif made up of seven or eight highly homologous amino acid variants.

This sample was sequenced with an Illumina HiSeq 2500. Quantitative 5'-RACE with molecular barcodes was the method used to prepare the TCR beta libraries. In the authors' own workflow: To identify disease-linked TCR variants, a new computational method was used, one built on a probabilistic model of VDJ rearrangement. TCRdb reran the public reads through fastp at Q25 and MiXCR, keeping productive beta chains. CDR3 protein duplicates are merged, each entry listing the most common genes and DNA. TCRdb's processing, not the authors' own work, is the source of the V and J calls. Recorded for this sample are about 420,000 distinct CDR3 sequences; approximately 20% of them occurred a single time. The ten largest clones take up about 17% of the sample. The germline V gene gives CDR1 as SQVTM and CDR2 as ANQGSEA. The CDR3 numbers 17 residues from cysteine through phenylalanine. Here the CDR3 DNA is all that survives: 51 bases in frame from base 1. Germline trimming amounts to 2 bases on V and 7 bases on J, with 15 as the count of junction bases outside the gene matches.

The source of this sequence is a male donor with ankylosing spondylitis. The sample comprised blood, either unsorted or a sorted T cell fraction (not recorded which). The sequence is built from TRBV29-1 and TRBJ2-1; 9 junctional bases match TRBD1. The CDR3 amino acid sequence is: CSVENADRGTILNEQFF. The bases are TGCAGCGTTGAAAATGCGGACAGGGGAACTATTTTAAATGAGCAGTTCTTC.